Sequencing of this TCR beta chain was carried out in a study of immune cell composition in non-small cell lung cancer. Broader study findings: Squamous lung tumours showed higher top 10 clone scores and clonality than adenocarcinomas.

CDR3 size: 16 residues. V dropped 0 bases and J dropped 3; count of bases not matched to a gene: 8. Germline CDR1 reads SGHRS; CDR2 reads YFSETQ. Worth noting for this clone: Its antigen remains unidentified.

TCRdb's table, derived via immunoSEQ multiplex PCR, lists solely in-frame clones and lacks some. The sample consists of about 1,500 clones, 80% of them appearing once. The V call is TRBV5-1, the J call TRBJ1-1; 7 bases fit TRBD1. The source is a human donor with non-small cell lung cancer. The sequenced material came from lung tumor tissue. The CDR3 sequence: CASSLDTGVGDTEAFF. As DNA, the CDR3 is TGCGCCAGCAGCTTGGATACAGGGGTCGGCGACACTGAAGCTTTCTTT.